The T cell receptor (beta chain) described here comes from a study of T cells in Graves' hyperthyroidism and ophthalmopathy. Diagnostic decisions used clinical symptoms, serum thyroxine and TRAb, thyroid ultrasound and orbital computed tomography. The TCR beta CDR3 regions underwent amplification using RNA transcripts as the source. TCR CDR3 regions were first amplified by RT-PCR with HTBI primers. TCRdb reprocessed the multiplex PCR reads with MiXCR, giving one entry per CDR3 protein. The sample records about 290,000 distinct CDR3 sequences, roughly 15% being singletons. Notes on the study in general: The model predicted ophthalmopathy a median around 6.5 months before onset. In the blood, most expanded thyroid clonotypes above 0.001 appeared as well.

V was clipped by 3 bases and J by 9 bases; unmatched bases: 10. The germline V gene has CDR1 SNHLY and CDR2 FYNNEI. This CDR3 is 15 amino acids long. This clonotype appeared many times. Its cognate antigen is unknown. The specimen sequenced was blood. The chain combines TRBV2 with TRBJ1-5; 8 bases are shared with TRBD1. The sequence derives from a young man with Graves' hyperthyroidism. As DNA, the CDR3 is TGTGCCAGCAGTGATTCGGGACAGGCCCTATGGCCCCAGCATTTT. Translating it yields CASSDSGQALWPQHF.